This T cell receptor (beta chain) was sequenced in a study of blood T cell repertoires in COVID-19. Assay used: immunoSEQ multiplex PCR; TCRdb lists only in-frame clones, some missing. Of around 130,000 clones in the sample, approximately 87% were seen once. Germline CDR1 and CDR2: SGHRS and YFSETQ. V shed 3 bases, J shed 1 base, and the junction held 6 bases outside the gene matches. The CDR3 has 15 amino acids. Sequenced sample: peripheral blood. The chain links TRBV5-1 to TRBJ1-1, with 7 bases lining up with TRBD1. This TCR derives from a woman aged 55 to 70 with acute or convalescent COVID-19. The CDR3 DNA is TGCGCCAGCAGCTGGCAAAACAGGGGGAACACTGAAGCTTTCTTT. Its protein product is CASSWQNRGNTEAFF.